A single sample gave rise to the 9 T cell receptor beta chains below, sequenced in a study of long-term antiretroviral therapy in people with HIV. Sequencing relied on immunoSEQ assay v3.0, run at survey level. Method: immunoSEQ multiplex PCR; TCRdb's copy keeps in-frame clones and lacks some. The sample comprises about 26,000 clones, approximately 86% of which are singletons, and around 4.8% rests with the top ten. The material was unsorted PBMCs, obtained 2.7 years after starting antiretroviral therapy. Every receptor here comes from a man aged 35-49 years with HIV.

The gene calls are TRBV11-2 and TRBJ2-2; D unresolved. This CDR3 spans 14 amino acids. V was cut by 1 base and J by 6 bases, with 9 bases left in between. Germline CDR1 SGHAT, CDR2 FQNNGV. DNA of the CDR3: TGTGCCAGCAGCTTAGTTGGGAATCCCGGGGAGCTGTTTTTT. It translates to CASSLVGNPGELFF. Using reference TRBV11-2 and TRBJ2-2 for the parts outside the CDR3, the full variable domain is EAGVAQSPRYKIIEKRQSVAFWCNPISGHATLYWYQQILGQGPKLLIQFQNNGVVDDSQLPKDRFSAERLKGVDSTLKIQPAKLEDSAVYLCASSLVGNPGELFFGEGSRLTVL.

The CDR3 loop reads CASSSRQVSTDTQYF. The DNA for the CDR3 is TGTGCCAGCAGTTCGCGACAGGTTAGCACAGATACGCAGTATTTT. The V and J genes are TRBV27 and TRBJ2-3, with D possibly matching TRBD1 (6 bases). The CDR3 spans 15 residues. Trimming cost V 4 bases and J 0 bases, with 11 bases left between them. The germline CDR1 and CDR2 sequences are MNHEY and SMNVEV (reference sequence).

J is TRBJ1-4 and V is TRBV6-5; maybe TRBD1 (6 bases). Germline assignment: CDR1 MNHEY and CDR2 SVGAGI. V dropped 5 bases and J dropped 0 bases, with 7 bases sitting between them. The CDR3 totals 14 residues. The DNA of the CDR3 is TGTGCCAGCAGTGGGGGGCCAACTAATGAAAAACTGTTTTTT. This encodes CASSGGPTNEKLFF.

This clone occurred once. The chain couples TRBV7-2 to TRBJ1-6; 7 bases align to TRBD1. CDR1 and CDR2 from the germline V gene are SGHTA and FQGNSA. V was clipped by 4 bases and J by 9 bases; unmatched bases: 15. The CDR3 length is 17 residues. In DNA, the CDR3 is TGTGCCAGCAGCTCGATACTTAAGACAGGGCTAGGTTCACCCCTCCACTTT. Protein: CASSSILKTGLGSPLHF.

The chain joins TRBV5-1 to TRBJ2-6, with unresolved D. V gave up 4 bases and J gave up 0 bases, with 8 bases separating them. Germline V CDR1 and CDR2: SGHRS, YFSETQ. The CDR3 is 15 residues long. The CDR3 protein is CASSPGGSGANVLTF. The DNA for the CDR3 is TGCGCCAGCAGCCCCGGTGGCTCTGGGGCCAACGTCCTGACTTTC.

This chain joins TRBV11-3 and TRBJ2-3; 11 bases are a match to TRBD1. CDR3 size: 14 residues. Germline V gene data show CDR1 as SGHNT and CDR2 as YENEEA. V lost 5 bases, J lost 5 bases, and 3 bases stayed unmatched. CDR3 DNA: TGTGCCAGCAGCCCGGGACAGGGGGAAGATACGCAGTATTTT. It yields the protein CASSPGQGEDTQYF.

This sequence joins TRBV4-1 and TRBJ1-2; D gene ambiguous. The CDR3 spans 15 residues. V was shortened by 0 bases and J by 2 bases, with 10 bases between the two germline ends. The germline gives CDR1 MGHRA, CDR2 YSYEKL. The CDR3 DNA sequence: TGCGCCAGCAGCCAAGATCAAACGGTGAACTATGGCTACACCTTC. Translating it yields CASSQDQTVNYGYTF.

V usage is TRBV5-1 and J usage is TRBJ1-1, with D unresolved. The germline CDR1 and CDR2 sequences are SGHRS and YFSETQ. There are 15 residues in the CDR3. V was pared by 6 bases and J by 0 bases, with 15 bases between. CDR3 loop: CASTEGPGLNTEAFF. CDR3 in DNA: TGCGCCAGCACCGAGGGTCCGGGGTTGAACACTGAAGCTTTCTTT.

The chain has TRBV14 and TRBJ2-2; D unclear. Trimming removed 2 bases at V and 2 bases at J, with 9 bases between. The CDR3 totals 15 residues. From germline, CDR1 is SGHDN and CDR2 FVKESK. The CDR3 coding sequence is TGTGCCAGCAGCCAAAAATCGTATAACACCGGGGAGCTGTTTTTT. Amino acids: CASSQKSYNTGELFF. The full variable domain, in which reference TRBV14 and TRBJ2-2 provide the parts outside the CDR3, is EAGVTQFPSHSVIEKGQTVTLRCDPISGHDNLYWYRRVMGKEIKFLLHFVKESKQDESGMPNNRFLAERTGGTYSTLKVQPAELEDSGVYFCASSQKSYNTGELFFGEGSRLTVL.